The clone carrying this T cell receptor beta chain was seen a few times. These data originate in a study of identical twins. The cDNA had a unique molecular identifier and a template-switch universal primer site. Using its own MiXCR run on the 5' RACE reads, TCRdb lists one record per CDR3 protein. Of more than 1.5 million distinct CDR3 sequences listed, less than 35% were seen once; the top ten hold about 0.25%. CDR3 length: 15 amino acids. V was trimmed by 5 bases and J by 5 bases, leaving 16 bases between them. Germline V gives CDR1 KGHDR, CDR2 SFDVKD. The TCR comes from a newborn girl in good health. Sequenced sample: cord blood. The chain recombines TRBV24-1 with TRBJ2-3; D possibly corresponds to TRBD1 (6 bases). This CDR3 is CATSAPAGVGDTQYF. The CDR3 nucleotides are TGTGCCACCAGTGCCCCGGCAGGGGTGGGAGATACGCAGTATTTT.